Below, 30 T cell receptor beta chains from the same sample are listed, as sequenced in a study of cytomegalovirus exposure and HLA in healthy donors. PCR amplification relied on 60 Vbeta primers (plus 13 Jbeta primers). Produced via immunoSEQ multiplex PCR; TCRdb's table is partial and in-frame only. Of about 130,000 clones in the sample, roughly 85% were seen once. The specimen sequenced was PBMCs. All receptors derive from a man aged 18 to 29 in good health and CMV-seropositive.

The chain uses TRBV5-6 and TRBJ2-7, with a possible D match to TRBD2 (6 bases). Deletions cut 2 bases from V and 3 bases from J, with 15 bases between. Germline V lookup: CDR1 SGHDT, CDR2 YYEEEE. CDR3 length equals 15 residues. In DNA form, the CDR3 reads TGTGCCAGCAGCTTTGCCCTTAGCGGCTACTACGAGCAGTACTTC. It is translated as CASSFALSGYYEQYF. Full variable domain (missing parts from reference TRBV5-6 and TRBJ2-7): DAGVTQSPTHLIKTRGQQVTLRCSPKSGHDTVSWYQQALGQGPQFIFQYYEEEERQRGNFPDRFSGHQFPNYSSELNVNALLLGDSALYLCASSFALSGYYEQYFGPGTRLTVT.

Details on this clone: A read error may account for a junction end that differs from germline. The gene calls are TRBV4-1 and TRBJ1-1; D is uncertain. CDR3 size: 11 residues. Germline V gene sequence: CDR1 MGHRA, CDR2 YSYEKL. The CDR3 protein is CASSQGDRRNF. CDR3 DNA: TGCGCCAGCAGCCAAGGTGATAGGCGGAATTTT.

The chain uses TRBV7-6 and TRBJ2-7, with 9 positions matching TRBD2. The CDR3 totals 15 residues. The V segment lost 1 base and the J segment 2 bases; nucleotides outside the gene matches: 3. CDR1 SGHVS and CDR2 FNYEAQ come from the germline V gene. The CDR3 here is CASSLERGAAYEQYF. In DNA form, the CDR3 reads TGTGCCAGCAGCTTAGAGCGGGGGGCAGCCTACGAGCAGTACTTC.

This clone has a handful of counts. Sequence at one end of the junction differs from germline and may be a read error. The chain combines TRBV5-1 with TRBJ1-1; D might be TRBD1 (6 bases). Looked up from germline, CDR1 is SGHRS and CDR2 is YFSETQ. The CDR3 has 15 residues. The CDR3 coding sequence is TGCGCCAGCAGCTTGGAGATTCAGGGGAACTCTGAAGCTTTCTTT. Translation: CASSLEIQGNSEAFF.

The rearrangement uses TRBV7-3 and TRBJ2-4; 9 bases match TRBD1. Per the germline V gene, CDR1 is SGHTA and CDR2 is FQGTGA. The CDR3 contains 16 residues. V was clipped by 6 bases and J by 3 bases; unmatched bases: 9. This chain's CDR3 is CASSPGTGLGKNIQYF. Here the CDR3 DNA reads TGTGCCAGCAGTCCCGGGACAGGGCTCGGCAAAAACATTCAGTACTTC.

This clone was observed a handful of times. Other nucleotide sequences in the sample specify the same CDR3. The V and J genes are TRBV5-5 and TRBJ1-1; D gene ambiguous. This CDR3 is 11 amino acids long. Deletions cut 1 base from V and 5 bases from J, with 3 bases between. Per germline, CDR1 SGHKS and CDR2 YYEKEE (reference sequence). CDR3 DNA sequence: TGTGCCAGCAGCTTGCAGACTGAAGCTTTCTTT. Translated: CASSLQTEAFF. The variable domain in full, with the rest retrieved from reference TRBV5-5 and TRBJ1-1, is DAGVTQSPTHLIKTRGQQVTLRCSPISGHKSVSWYQQVLGQGPQFIFQYYEKEERGRGNFPDRFSARQFPNYSSELNVNALLLGDSALYLCASSLQTEAFFGQGTRLTVV.

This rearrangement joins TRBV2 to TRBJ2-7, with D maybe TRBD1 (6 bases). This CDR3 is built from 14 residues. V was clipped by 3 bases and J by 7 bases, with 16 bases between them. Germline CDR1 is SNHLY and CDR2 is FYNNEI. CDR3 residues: CASSEATGTGEQYF. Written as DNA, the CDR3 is TGTGCCAGCAGTGAGGCAACAGGGACGGGGGAGCAGTACTTC.

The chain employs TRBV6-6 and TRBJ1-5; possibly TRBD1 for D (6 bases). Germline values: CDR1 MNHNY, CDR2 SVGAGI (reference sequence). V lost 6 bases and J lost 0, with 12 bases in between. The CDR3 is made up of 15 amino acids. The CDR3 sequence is CASSYGQTSNQPQHF. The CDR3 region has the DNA TGTGCCAGCAGCTACGGACAGACTAGCAATCAGCCCCAGCATTTT.

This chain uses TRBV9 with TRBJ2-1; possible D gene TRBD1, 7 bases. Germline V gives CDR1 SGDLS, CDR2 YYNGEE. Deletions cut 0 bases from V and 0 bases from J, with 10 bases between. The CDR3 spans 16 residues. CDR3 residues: CASSVGGDSSYNEQFF. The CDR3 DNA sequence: TGTGCCAGCAGCGTAGGCGGGGACAGCTCCTACAATGAGCAGTTCTTC.

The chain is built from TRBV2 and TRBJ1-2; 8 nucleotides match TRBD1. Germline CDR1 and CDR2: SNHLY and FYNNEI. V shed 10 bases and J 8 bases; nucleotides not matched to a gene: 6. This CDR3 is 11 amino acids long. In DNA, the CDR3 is TGTGCCACCAGGGGGCCCGCCGGCTACACCTTC. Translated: CATRGPAGYTF.

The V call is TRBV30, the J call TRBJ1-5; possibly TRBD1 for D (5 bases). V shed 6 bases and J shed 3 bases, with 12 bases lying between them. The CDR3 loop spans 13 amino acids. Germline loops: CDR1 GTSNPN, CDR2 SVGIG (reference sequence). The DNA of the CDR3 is TGTGCCTGCCAACAGGCGCACAATCAGCCCCAGCATTTT. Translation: CACQQAHNQPQHF.

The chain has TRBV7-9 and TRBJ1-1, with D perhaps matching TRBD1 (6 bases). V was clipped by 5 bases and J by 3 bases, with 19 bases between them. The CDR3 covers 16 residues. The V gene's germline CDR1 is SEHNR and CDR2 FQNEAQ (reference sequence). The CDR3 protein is CASSESGQGPYTEAFF. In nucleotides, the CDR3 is TGTGCCAGCAGCGAGAGTGGGCAGGGGCCTTACACTGAAGCTTTCTTT.

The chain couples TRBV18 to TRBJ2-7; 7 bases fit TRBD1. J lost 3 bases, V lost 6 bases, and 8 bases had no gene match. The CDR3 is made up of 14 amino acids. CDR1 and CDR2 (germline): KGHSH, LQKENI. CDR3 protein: CASSSGQEYYEQYF. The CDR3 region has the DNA TGTGCCAGCTCCTCCGGACAGGAGTACTACGAGCAGTACTTC.

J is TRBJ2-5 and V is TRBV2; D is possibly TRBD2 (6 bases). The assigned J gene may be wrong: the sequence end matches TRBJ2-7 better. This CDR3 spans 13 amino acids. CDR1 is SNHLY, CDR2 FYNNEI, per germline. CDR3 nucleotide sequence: TGTGCCAGCATTGAGGGGAGGATCGGCGAGCAGTACTTC. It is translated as CASIEGRIGEQYF.

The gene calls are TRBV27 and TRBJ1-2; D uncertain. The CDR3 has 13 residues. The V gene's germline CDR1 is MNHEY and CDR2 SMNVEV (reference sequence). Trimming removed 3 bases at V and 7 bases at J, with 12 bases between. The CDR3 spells CASSFGPPGGYTF. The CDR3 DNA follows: TGTGCCAGCAGTTTCGGTCCTCCTGGTGGCTACACCTTC.

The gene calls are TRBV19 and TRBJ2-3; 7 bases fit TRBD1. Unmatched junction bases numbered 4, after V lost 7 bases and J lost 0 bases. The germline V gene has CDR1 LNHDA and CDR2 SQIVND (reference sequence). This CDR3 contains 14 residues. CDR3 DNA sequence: TGTGCCAGTATAGGACAGGCTAGCACAGATACGCAGTATTTT. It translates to CASIGQASTDTQYF.

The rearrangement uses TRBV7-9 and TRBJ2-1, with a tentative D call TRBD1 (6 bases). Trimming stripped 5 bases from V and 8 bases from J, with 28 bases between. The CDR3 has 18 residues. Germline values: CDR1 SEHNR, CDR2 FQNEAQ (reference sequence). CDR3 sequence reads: CASSPGTGYTPYNDEQFF. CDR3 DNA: TGTGCCAGCAGCCCAGGAACAGGGTACACCCCGTACAACGATGAGCAGTTCTTC.

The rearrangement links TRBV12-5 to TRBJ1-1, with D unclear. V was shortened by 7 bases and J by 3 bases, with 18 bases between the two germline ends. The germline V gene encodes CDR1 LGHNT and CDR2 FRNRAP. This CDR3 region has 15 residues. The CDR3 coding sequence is TGTGCTAGTGCCTCATTGAGGCAGAAAGACACTGAAGCTTTCTTT. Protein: CASASLRQKDTEAFF.

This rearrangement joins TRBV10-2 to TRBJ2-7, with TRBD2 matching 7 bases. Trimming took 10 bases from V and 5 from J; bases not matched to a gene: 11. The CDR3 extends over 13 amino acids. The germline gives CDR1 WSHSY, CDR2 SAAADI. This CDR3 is CATGEGESDEQYF. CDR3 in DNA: TGCGCCACCGGGGAGGGTGAGAGTGACGAGCAGTACTTC.

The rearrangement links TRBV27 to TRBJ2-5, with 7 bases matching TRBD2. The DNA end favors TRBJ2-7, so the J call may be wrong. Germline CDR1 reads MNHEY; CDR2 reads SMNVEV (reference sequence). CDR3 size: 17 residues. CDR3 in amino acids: CASSQERGQAGFYEQYF. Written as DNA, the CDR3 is TGTGCCAGCAGCCAGGAGAGGGGTCAAGCGGGGTTTTACGAGCAGTACTTC.

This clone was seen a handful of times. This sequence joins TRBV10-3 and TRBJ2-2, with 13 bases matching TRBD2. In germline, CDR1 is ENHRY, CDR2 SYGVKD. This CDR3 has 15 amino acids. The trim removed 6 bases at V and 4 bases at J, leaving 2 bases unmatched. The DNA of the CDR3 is TGTGCCATCAGCGGGACTAGCGGGGCCACCGGGGAGCTGTTTTTT. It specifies CAISGTSGATGELFF.

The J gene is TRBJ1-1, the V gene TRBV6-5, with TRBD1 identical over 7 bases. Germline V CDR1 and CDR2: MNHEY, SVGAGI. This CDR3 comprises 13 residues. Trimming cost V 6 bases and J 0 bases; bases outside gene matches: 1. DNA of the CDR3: TGTGCCAGCAGCGACAGGGTGAACACTGAAGCTTTCTTT. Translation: CASSDRVNTEAFF.

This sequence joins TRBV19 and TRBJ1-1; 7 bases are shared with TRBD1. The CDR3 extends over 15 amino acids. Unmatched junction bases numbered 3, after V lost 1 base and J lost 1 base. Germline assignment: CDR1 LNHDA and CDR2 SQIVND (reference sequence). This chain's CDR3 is CASSIVGQTNTEAFF. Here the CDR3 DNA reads TGTGCCAGTAGTATAGTGGGACAGACGAACACTGAAGCTTTCTTT. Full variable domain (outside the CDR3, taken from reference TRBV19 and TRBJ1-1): DGGITQSPKYLFRKEGQNVTLSCEQNLNHDAMYWYRQDPGQGLRLIYYSQIVNDFQKGDIAEGYSVSREKKESFPLTVTSAQKNPTAFYLCASSIVGQTNTEAFFGQGTRLTVV.

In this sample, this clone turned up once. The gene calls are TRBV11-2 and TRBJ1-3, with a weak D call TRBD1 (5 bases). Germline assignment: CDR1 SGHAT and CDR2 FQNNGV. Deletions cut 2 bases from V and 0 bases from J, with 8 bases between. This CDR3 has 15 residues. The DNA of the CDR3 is TGTGCCAGCAGCTTACAGGGTTTCTCTGGAAACACCATATATTTT. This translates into CASSLQGFSGNTIYF.

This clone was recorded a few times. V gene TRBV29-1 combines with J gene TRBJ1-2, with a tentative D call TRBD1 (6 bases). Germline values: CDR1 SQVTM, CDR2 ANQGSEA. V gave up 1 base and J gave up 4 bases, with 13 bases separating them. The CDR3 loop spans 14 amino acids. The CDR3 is CSVEGGPSSYGYTF. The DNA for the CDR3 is TGCAGCGTTGAAGGGGGGCCGTCTAGCTATGGCTACACCTTC.

Here the CDR3 reads CASSVGDGGRASGYTF. The DNA of the CDR3 is TGTGCCAGCAGCGTAGGTGACGGGGGAAGGGCGAGTGGCTACACCTTC. The V and J genes are TRBV9 and TRBJ1-2; weak D call: TRBD1 (5 bases). The germline V gene encodes CDR1 SGDLS and CDR2 YYNGEE. V was shortened by 0 bases and J by 7 bases, with 19 bases between the two germline ends. The CDR3 is 16 residues long. Full variable domain (remainder filled in from reference TRBV9 and TRBJ1-2): DSGVTQTPKHLITATGQRVTLRCSPRSGDLSVYWYQQSLDQGLQFLIQYYNGEERAKGNILERFSAQQFPDLHSELNLSSLELGDSALYFCASSVGDGGRASGYTFGSGTRLTVV.

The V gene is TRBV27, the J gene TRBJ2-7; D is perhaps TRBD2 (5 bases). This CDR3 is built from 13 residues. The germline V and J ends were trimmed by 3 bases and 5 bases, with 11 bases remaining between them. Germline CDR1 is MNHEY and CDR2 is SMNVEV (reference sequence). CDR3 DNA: TGTGCCAGCAGTTTTTTAGACTACCACGAGCAGTACTTC. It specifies CASSFLDYHEQYF.

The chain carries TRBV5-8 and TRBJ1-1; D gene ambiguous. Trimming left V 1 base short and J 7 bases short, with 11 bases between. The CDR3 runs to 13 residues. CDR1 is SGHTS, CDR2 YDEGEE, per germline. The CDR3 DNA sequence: TGTGCCAGCAGCTTGCGCTGGAGGAATGAAGCTTTCTTT. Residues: CASSLRWRNEAFF.

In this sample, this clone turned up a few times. Written as DNA, the CDR3 is TGTGCCAGCACTCCTGGGGAGTCTGGAAACACCATATATTTT. This sequence encodes CASTPGESGNTIYF. The rearrangement links TRBV6-1 to TRBJ1-3; D not certain. The CDR3 runs 14 residues. V was shortened by 7 bases and J by 1 base, with 11 bases between the two germline ends. Germline-derived CDR1 and CDR2 are MNHNS and SASEGT.

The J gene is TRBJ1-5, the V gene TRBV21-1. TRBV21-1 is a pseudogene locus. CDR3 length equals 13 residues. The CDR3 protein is CARYSERNQPQHF. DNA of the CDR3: TGTGCCCGATACTCGGAGCGGAACCAGCCCCAGCATTTT.